The 19 T cell receptor beta chains in this list originate from one sample, sequenced in a study of CD8 T cells in Susac syndrome. The authors reverse transcribed about 0.5 to 1 ug RNA with random hexamers. TCRdb re-called the immunoSEQ multiplex PCR reads through MiXCR, storing one row per CDR3 protein. The sample lists around 200,000 distinct CDR3 sequences; roughly 94% were seen once. Source material: CD4+ T cells from PBMCs. Receptors originate from a human donor in good health.

The chain uses TRBV12-3 or TRBV12-4 and TRBJ2-1, with TRBD2 identical over 7 bases. The CDR3 has 14 residues. Unmatched junction bases numbered 10, after V lost 10 bases and J lost 4 bases. CDR3 DNA sequence: TGTGCCACCGTACCTAGCGGACTTTACAATGAGCAGTTCTTC. It translates to CATVPSGLYNEQFF.

The genes are TRBV3-1 and TRBJ1-2; unclear D gene. Trimming cost V 7 bases and J 8 bases, with 20 bases left between them. Germline V gene data show CDR1 as LGHDT and CDR2 as YNNKEL (reference sequence). The CDR3 has 14 amino acids. This CDR3 reads CASTLSGRPVGYTF. DNA of the CDR3: TGTGCCAGCACCCTTAGCGGACGGCCGGTGGGCTACACCTTC.

The chain couples TRBV3-1 to TRBJ2-1; TRBD2 aligns across 10 bases. There are 16 residues in the CDR3. Trimming removed 0 bases from V and 7 bases from J; junction bases left unmatched: 6. In germline, CDR1 is LGHDT, CDR2 YNNKEL (reference sequence). The chain's CDR3 is CASSQEAGGPLNEQFF. The CDR3 bases are TGTGCCAGCAGCCAAGAAGCGGGAGGGCCTTTGAATGAGCAGTTCTTC.

This rearrangement joins TRBV27 to TRBJ2-2, with D perhaps matching TRBD1 or TRBD2 (5 bases each). The CDR3 spans 13 residues. V was trimmed by 10 bases and J by 1 base, leaving 10 bases between them. Germline CDR1 is MNHEY and CDR2 is SMNVEV (reference sequence). The CDR3 nucleotides read TGTGCCACCGGGACGGGGAACACCGGGGAGCTGTTTTTT. Its protein product is CATGTGNTGELFF.

This clonotype was counted once. The chain combines TRBV27 with TRBJ1-2; D gene ambiguous. The CDR3 has 15 amino acids. The germline CDR1 and CDR2 sequences are MNHEY and SMNVEV (reference sequence). Trimming took off 4 bases at V and 3 bases at J, with 15 bases between the two ends. The CDR3 nucleotides read TGTGCCAGCAGTTCGGGGTCGGGAGTCTACTATGGCTACACCTTC. Translation gives CASSSGSGVYYGYTF.

The chain couples TRBV29-1 to TRBJ1-2, with 8 positions matching TRBD1. The CDR3 covers 13 residues. V lost 6 bases to trimming and J lost 5 bases; unmatched junction nucleotides: 8. Germline V CDR1 and CDR2: SQVTM, ANQGSEA. The chain's CDR3 is CSVVKTGAYGYTF. As DNA, the CDR3 is TGCAGCGTCGTTAAGACAGGGGCTTATGGCTACACCTTC.

This clonotype was recorded only once. The chain carries TRBV6-5 and TRBJ2-7, with D uncertain. This CDR3 region has 13 residues. Germline loops: CDR1 MNHEY, CDR2 SVGAGI. Between the trimmed V and J ends, which lost 7 bases and 2 bases, there was a span of 12 bases. CDR3 DNA sequence: TGTGCCAGCACTTCCCCGGTTACCTACGAGCAGTACTTC. Protein sequence: CASTSPVTYEQYF.

The chain uses TRBV20-1 and TRBJ2-4, with TRBD1 identical over 11 bases. J gave up 8 bases and V 5 bases, and 8 bases lay outside the gene matches. CDR1 DFQATT and CDR2 SNEGSKA come from the germline V gene (reference sequence). The CDR3 covers 14 residues. CDR3 DNA: TGCAGTGCTCCCCGGACAGGGGGCGAGGACATTCAGTACTTC. It encodes CSAPRTGGEDIQYF.

The chain carries TRBV27 and TRBJ2-7; D unresolved. Germline CDR1 MNHEY, CDR2 SMNVEV (reference sequence). Trimming took off 4 bases at V and 3 bases at J, with 10 bases between the two ends. This CDR3 spans 13 amino acids. CDR3 amino acids: CASSSRPGYEQYF. The DNA for the CDR3 is TGTGCCAGCAGTTCGCGGCCCGGCTACGAGCAGTACTTC.

The J gene is TRBJ2-7, the V gene TRBV3-1, with TRBD2 as a possible D gene (7 bases). V shed 5 bases and J shed 2 bases, with 19 bases lying between them. This CDR3 comprises 16 residues. The germline V gene has CDR1 LGHDT and CDR2 YNNKEL (reference sequence). The CDR3 sequence is CASSSRGSSGAYEQYF. DNA for the CDR3: TGTGCCAGCAGCTCAAGGGGGTCTAGCGGAGCCTACGAGCAGTACTTC.

The CDR3: CASSTTADEQFF. CDR3 nucleotides: TGTGCCAGCAGTACTACAGCGGATGAGCAGTTCTTC. The rearrangement links TRBV7-9 to TRBJ2-1; a possible D gene is TRBD2 (5 bases). The CDR3 extends over 12 amino acids. Germline V gives CDR1 SEHNR, CDR2 FQNEAQ (reference sequence). The germline V and J ends were trimmed by 6 bases and 8 bases, with 11 bases remaining between them.

This chain connects TRBV3-1 to TRBJ2-1, with D unresolved. Germline lookup yields CDR1 LGHDT and CDR2 YNNKEL (reference sequence). The V end was cut by 0 bases, the J end by 6 bases, with 9 bases between. The CDR3 contains 14 residues. CDR3 amino acids: CASSQDPRVNEQFF. The CDR3, as DNA: TGTGCCAGCAGCCAAGATCCCCGGGTCAATGAGCAGTTCTTC.

The chain couples TRBV27 to TRBJ1-4; possibly TRBD1 for D (6 bases). The V gene lost 7 bases and the J gene lost 0 bases, with 9 bases spanning the gap. The germline gives CDR1 MNHEY, CDR2 SMNVEV (reference sequence). The CDR3 totals 14 residues. The CDR3 region has the DNA TGTGCCAGCAAACAGGGTGCAACTAATGAAAAACTGTTTTTT. It is translated as CASKQGATNEKLFF.

This chain joins TRBV27 and TRBJ1-2; D is unclear. The germline gives CDR1 MNHEY, CDR2 SMNVEV (reference sequence). Deletions cut 4 bases from V and 0 bases from J, with 12 bases between. This CDR3 has 15 amino acids. The CDR3 loop is CASSSTRASNYGYTF. The CDR3 DNA follows: TGTGCCAGCAGTTCCACCCGGGCATCTAACTATGGCTACACCTTC.

This sequence joins TRBV3-1 and TRBJ2-5; D call uncertain. Germline CDR1 LGHDT, CDR2 YNNKEL (reference sequence). Between the trimmed V and J ends, which lost 1 base and 7 bases, there was a span of 10 bases. This CDR3 comprises 13 residues. CDR3 coding DNA: TGTGCCAGCAGCCAAGCTGAAGGCGTGACCCAGTACTTC. Residues: CASSQAEGVTQYF.

The rearrangement links TRBV29-1 to TRBJ1-2, with D unclear. The V and J ends lost 1 base and 0 bases respectively, with 6 bases between them. Germline CDR1 reads SQVTM; CDR2 reads ANQGSEA. The CDR3 loop spans 13 amino acids. Written as DNA, the CDR3 is TGCAGCGTTGAAGTGGGATCTAACTATGGCTACACCTTC. It specifies CSVEVGSNYGYTF. The full variable domain, completed using reference TRBV29-1 and TRBJ1-2, is SAVISQKPSRDICQRGTSLTIQCQVDSQVTMMFWYRQQPGQSLTLIATANQGSEATYESGFVIDKFPISRPNLTFSTLTVSNMSPEDSSIYLCSVEVGSNYGYTFGSGTRLTVV.

Worth noting for this clonotype: One end of the junction is discordant with germline, which a read error may explain. The chain has TRBV7-7 and TRBJ2-1; D is perhaps TRBD1 or TRBD2 (6 bases each). CDR1 SSHAT and CDR2 FNYEAQ come from the germline V gene (reference sequence). The CDR3 runs 15 residues. CDR3 amino acids: CASSLALGGHNEQFF. CDR3 nucleotides: TGTGCTAGCAGCTTAGCGCTTGGGGGGCACAATGAGCAGTTCTTC.

The chain has TRBV7-3 and TRBJ2-7, with 9 bases aligning to TRBD2. J lost 2 bases, V lost 5 bases, and 10 bases had no gene match. CDR1 and CDR2 from the germline V gene are SGHTA and FQGTGA. This CDR3 has 16 amino acids. In DNA form, the CDR3 reads TGTGCCAGCAGCCCCGGAGTGCAGCGGGGGGCCTACGAGCAGTACGTC. This translates into CASSPGVQRGAYEQYV.

This chain joins TRBV5-1 and TRBJ2-2; D uncertain. CDR1 and CDR2 from the germline V gene are SGHRS and YFSETQ. This CDR3 has 15 amino acids. Trimming shortened V by 4 bases and J by 1 base, and 11 bases separated the two germline ends. The CDR3 loop is CASSPQTQNTGELFF. In DNA form, the CDR3 reads TGCGCCAGCAGCCCCCAGACACAGAACACCGGGGAGCTGTTTTTT.